This passage covers 23 T cell receptor beta chains from one sample sequenced in a study of T cells in tuberculosis. Some clones are missing from TCRdb's copy, which holds only in-frame ones; the method was immunoSEQ multiplex PCR. The table shows about 30,000 clones, with about 92% occurring only once. The sequenced material came from PBMCs. These receptors originate from a donor between 10 and 35 years old with latent tuberculosis or without tuberculosis infection.

The chain couples TRBV5-1 to TRBJ2-3, with a weak D call TRBD2 (6 bases). Germline V lookup: CDR1 SGHRS, CDR2 YFSETQ. The length of the CDR3 is 17 residues. V was pared by 0 bases and J by 4 bases, with 18 bases between. CDR3 nucleotide sequence: TGCGCCAGCAGCTTGGCCGGGGGACTCACGGGACCAGATACGCAGTATTTT. Translated: CASSLAGGLTGPDTQYF.

This chain's CDR3 is CASSSGTGAPYNEQFF. CDR3 coding DNA: TGTGCCAGCAGCTCTGGTACAGGGGCTCCCTACAATGAGCAGTTCTTC. The gene calls are TRBV5-8 and TRBJ2-1; TRBD1 aligns across 7 bases. The CDR3 has 16 residues. J was trimmed by 2 bases and V by 3 bases; bases with no gene match: 8. CDR1 is SGHTS and CDR2 is YDEGEE in the germline V gene.

The gene calls are TRBV6-4 and TRBJ2-1; 11 bases are a match to TRBD1. The CDR3 covers 15 residues. Trimming took 5 bases from V and 7 from J; bases not matched to a gene: 7. CDR1 and CDR2 from the germline V gene are MRHNA and SNTAGT. CDR3 sequence (DNA): TGTGCCAGCAGTCCCTTAGGGACAGGGGGAAATGAGCAGTTCTTC. It yields the protein CASSPLGTGGNEQFF.

V usage is TRBV28 and J usage is TRBJ2-7, with TRBD1 matching over 7 bases. The CDR3 has 14 amino acids. V shed 8 bases, J shed 4 bases, and the junction held 11 bases outside the gene matches. Germline CDR1 MDHEN, CDR2 SYDVKM. CDR3 sequence: CASRPGQSLYEQYF. The CDR3 DNA reads as TGTGCCAGCCGTCCGGGACAGAGTTTATACGAGCAGTACTTC.

The chain couples TRBV27 to TRBJ2-7, with 7 bases lining up with TRBD2. Germline V gene sequence: CDR1 MNHEY, CDR2 SMNVEV (reference sequence). The trim removed 0 bases at V and 3 bases at J, leaving 5 bases unmatched. The CDR3 is 15 residues long. The CDR3 nucleotides are TGTGCCAGCAGTTTATCAATTCTAGCGGACTACGAGCAGTACTTC. It is translated as CASSLSILADYEQYF.

V and J are TRBV28 and TRBJ2-3; 11 bases map to TRBD2. The germline CDR1 and CDR2 sequences are MDHEN and SYDVKM. The CDR3 spans 15 residues. The V and J ends lost 5 bases and 4 bases, in that order; junction bases with no gene match: 5. The CDR3 nucleotides read TGTGCCAGCAGTGATAGCGGGAGGGCCCCAGATACGCAGTATTTT. Amino acids: CASSDSGRAPDTQYF.

This clone was seen once. The V call is TRBV7-8, the J call TRBJ2-7; 12 positions match TRBD2. The CDR3 sequence is 15 residues long. Germline-derived CDR1 and CDR2 are SGHVS and FQNEAQ. The V and J ends lost 5 bases and 2 bases, in that order; junction bases with no gene match: 4. The CDR3 sequence: CASSLTSGGPYEQYF. In DNA, the CDR3 is TGTGCCAGCAGCCTGACTAGCGGGGGCCCCTACGAGCAGTACTTC.

The rearrangement uses TRBV27 and TRBJ1-5; D is perhaps TRBD1 (6 bases). Germline CDR1 reads MNHEY; CDR2 reads SMNVEV (reference sequence). Trimming left V 4 bases short and J 7 bases short, with 14 bases between. The length of the CDR3 is 14 residues. This CDR3 reads CASSYLGGQQPQHF. In nucleotides, the CDR3 is TGTGCCAGCAGTTATTTGGGGGGGCAGCAGCCCCAGCATTTT.

The V call is TRBV28, the J call TRBJ2-1; 7 bases agree with TRBD1. CDR1 and CDR2 (germline): MDHEN, SYDVKM. V was clipped by 6 bases and J by 8 bases; unmatched bases: 13. The CDR3 spans 15 residues. CDR3 sequence: CASRPPGQRAHEQFF. The CDR3 nucleotides read TGTGCCAGCAGACCCCCGGGACAGAGGGCCCATGAGCAGTTCTTC.

The chain carries TRBV7-6 and TRBJ1-1, with D uncertain. Trimming took off 3 bases at V and 1 base at J, with 6 bases between the two ends. Germline loops: CDR1 SGHVS, CDR2 FNYEAQ. The CDR3 sequence is 13 residues long. The CDR3 loop is CASSLAENTEAFF. The CDR3 DNA reads as TGTGCCAGCAGCTTGGCAGAGAACACTGAAGCTTTCTTT.

This chain uses TRBV5-1 with TRBJ2-3; D not resolved. Germline CDR1 reads SGHRS; CDR2 reads YFSETQ. V was shortened by 4 bases and J by 2 bases, with 14 bases between the two germline ends. This CDR3 has 15 amino acids. CDR3 loop: CASSPNPGYTDTQYF. Here the CDR3 DNA reads TGCGCCAGCAGCCCAAATCCGGGTTACACAGATACGCAGTATTTT.

This chain uses TRBV30 with TRBJ1-6; TRBD1 agrees at 8 bases. Looked up from germline, CDR1 is GTSNPN and CDR2 is SVGIG (reference sequence). V lost 0 bases, J lost 7 bases, and 11 bases stayed unmatched. The CDR3 is made up of 17 amino acids. CDR3 sequence reads: CAWSVLRQGAQNSPLHF. Written as DNA, the CDR3 is TGTGCCTGGAGTGTACTGCGGCAGGGGGCCCAAAATTCACCCCTCCACTTT.

J is TRBJ2-1 and V is TRBV27, with 8 bases identical to TRBD1. This CDR3 has 14 residues. V was pared by 3 bases and J by 9 bases, with 7 bases of the junction left unmatched. Germline CDR1 and CDR2: MNHEY and SMNVEV (reference sequence). This chain's CDR3 is CASSFGQGAGEQFF. The CDR3, as DNA: TGTGCCAGCAGTTTCGGTCAGGGGGCGGGTGAGCAGTTCTTC.

The genes are TRBV7-8 and TRBJ2-7; the D gene is possibly TRBD1 (6 bases). The CDR3 runs to 13 residues. Per germline, CDR1 SGHVS and CDR2 FQNEAQ. Deletions cut 8 bases from V and 0 bases from J, with 11 bases between. The CDR3 nucleotides read TGTGCCAGCGGGGGCAGGAGCTCCTACGAGCAGTACTTC. Amino acids: CASGGRSSYEQYF.

This sequence joins TRBV18 and TRBJ2-7, with D possibly being TRBD1 (6 bases). The germline V gene encodes CDR1 KGHSH and CDR2 LQKENI. This CDR3 has 13 residues. The germline V and J ends were trimmed by 8 bases and 3 bases, with 14 bases remaining between them. In DNA form, the CDR3 reads TGTGCCAGCCAGACAGGAGCTAACTACGAGCAGTACTTC. Translated: CASQTGANYEQYF.

This clone was seen a single time. The chain recombines TRBV19 with TRBJ1-2; 9 bases fit TRBD1. This CDR3 comprises 14 residues. The germline gives CDR1 LNHDA, CDR2 SQIVND (reference sequence). Losses at the gene ends were 3 bases for V and 6 bases for J; bases not matched to a gene: 5. The CDR3 reads CASSIDRGDHGYTF. The CDR3 DNA is TGTGCCAGTAGTATTGACAGGGGGGACCATGGCTACACCTTC.

The chain recombines TRBV27 with TRBJ2-1; 12 nucleotides match TRBD2. This CDR3 has 16 amino acids. Germline CDR1 reads MNHEY; CDR2 reads SMNVEV (reference sequence). Trimming took 3 bases from V and 4 from J; bases not matched to a gene: 4. CDR3 nucleotides: TGTGCCAGCAGTTTCCGTGGACTAGCGGGATACAATGAGCAGTTCTTC. Translation: CASSFRGLAGYNEQFF.

The rearrangement links TRBV18 to TRBJ2-2, with D perhaps TRBD2 (5 bases). The CDR3 length is 14 residues. Germline V CDR1 and CDR2: KGHSH, LQKENI. Trimming shortened V by 4 bases and J by 3 bases, and 9 bases separated the two germline ends. CDR3 DNA sequence: TGTGCCAGCTCACAGAGGGTGGACACCGGGGAGCTGTTTTTT. The encoded protein is CASSQRVDTGELFF.

This clone was picked up one time. This chain connects TRBV4-2 to TRBJ2-2; D may be TRBD2 (6 bases). The length of the CDR3 is 16 residues. The germline V and J ends were trimmed by 3 bases and 3 bases, with 14 bases remaining between them. In germline, CDR1 is LGHNA, CDR2 YNFKEQ. CDR3: CASSHGGGADTGELFF. The CDR3 DNA follows: TGTGCCAGCAGCCACGGGGGAGGCGCGGACACCGGGGAGCTGTTTTTT.

The chain carries TRBV7-6 and TRBJ2-1, with 11 bases matching TRBD2. This CDR3 spans 15 amino acids. Germline V gene sequence: CDR1 SGHVS, CDR2 FNYEAQ. V lost 5 bases to trimming and J lost 6 bases; unmatched junction nucleotides: 6. The chain's CDR3 is CASSRSGGAFNEQFF. The CDR3 DNA reads as TGTGCCAGCAGCCGTAGCGGGGGGGCCTTCAATGAGCAGTTCTTC.

V and J are TRBV9 and TRBJ2-6; D gene ambiguous. Trimming removed 1 base at V and 2 bases at J, with 10 bases between. CDR3 length: 16 amino acids. Germline V lookup: CDR1 SGDLS, CDR2 YYNGEE. CDR3: CASSVNSITGANVLTF. CDR3 sequence (DNA): TGTGCCAGCAGCGTAAACAGCATCACTGGGGCCAACGTCCTGACTTTC.

In this sample, this clone turned up once. V gene TRBV5-6 combines with J gene TRBJ2-1; TRBD2 matches 10 bases. V lost 1 base and J lost 8; bases outside the gene matches: 6. CDR1 SGHDT and CDR2 YYEEEE come from the germline V gene. The CDR3 sequence is 15 residues long. The CDR3 sequence is CASSLITSGNDEQFF. CDR3 nucleotides: TGTGCCAGCAGCTTGATTACTAGCGGGAACGATGAGCAGTTCTTC.

The chain carries TRBV13 and TRBJ1-2; D is uncertain. The CDR3 contains 15 residues. Germline V gene sequence: CDR1 PRHDT, CDR2 FYEKMQ (reference sequence). Trimming cost V 5 bases and J 5 bases, with 18 bases left between them. This CDR3 is CASSLGSSAVYGYTF. The CDR3 DNA follows: TGTGCCAGCAGCCTCGGATCGAGCGCTGTTTATGGCTACACCTTC.